Listed below are T cell receptor beta chains from one sample, sequenced in a study of response to subunit inactivated influenza vaccine. TCRdb fed the RT-PCR reads into MiXCR, producing one record per CDR3 protein. Of hundreds of thousands of distinct CDR3 sequences in the sample, roughly 12% were seen once. Sequenced here: PBMCs from blood, sampled on the day of vaccination. The receptor set was obtained from a man over 45 who received an inactivated influenza vaccine. CDR3s include the opening cysteine and the closing phenylalanine or tryptophan. The order of the fields is J gene, V gene, D gene, clone size, CDR3 protein, CDR3 DNA. D genes are given only for firm matches. Clone size is stated in some rows and not others, as once, few, many or a class when expanded.

>TRBJ2-7|TRBV7-8|-|-
CASSFGNRVWEQYF
TGTGCCAGCAGCTTCGGCAACAGGGTGTGGGAGCAGTACTTC
>TRBJ2-5|TRBV7-7|TRBD1|few
CASSKPGQVTQYF
TGTGCCAGCAGCAAACCGGGACAGGTGACCCAGTACTTC
>TRBJ2-2|TRBV4-2|-|-
CASSQGWTREKSGELFF
TGTGCCAGCAGCCAAGGTTGGACCCGGGAAAAGTCCGGGGAGCTGTTTTTT
>TRBJ2-7|TRBV2|TRBD1|few
CASSRRTGGLEQYF
TGTGCCAGCAGTAGGCGGACAGGGGGCCTCGAGCAGTACTTC
>TRBJ2-2|TRBV20-1|-|-
CSARDRSNTGELFF
TGCAGTGCTAGGGACAGATCGAACACCGGGGAGCTGTTTTTT
>TRBJ2-3|TRBV5-1|TRBD1|-
CASSLGLTTGDLTDTQYF
TGCGCCAGCAGCTTGGGCCTCACTACAGGGGACCTAACAGATACGCAGTATTTT
>TRBJ2-1|TRBV30|-|-
CASGSGGLYSYNEQFF
TGTGCCAGCGGGTCCGGGGGCCTCTACTCCTACAATGAGCAGTTCTTC
>TRBJ1-6|TRBV14|-|many
CASSHARGDHNSPLHF
TGTGCCAGCAGCCACGCGCGGGGGGACCATAATTCACCCCTCCACTTT
>TRBJ1-3|TRBV6-5|-|-
CASSYSLRVPSSGNTIYF
TGTGCCAGCAGTTACTCTTTGCGGGTTCCTAGCTCTGGAAACACCATATATTTT
>TRBJ2-7|TRBV20-1|-|many
CSAGRGISYEQYF
TGCAGTGCTGGCAGGGGAATTTCCTACGAGCAGTACTTC
>TRBJ2-3|TRBV18|TRBD2|few
CASSAGGTGDTDTQYF
TGTGCCAGCTCAGCCGGGGGGACTGGGGACACAGATACGCAGTATTTT